This TCR beta chain was identified during a study of T cell responses to AZD1222 COVID-19 vaccine. Study-wide points: As reported, nearly half of all spike-specific TCRs target variant regions that are unmutated. Spike-specific TCR breadth rose after two AZD1222 doses, and depth rose as well.

Germline values: CDR1 MNHEY, CDR2 SMNVEV (reference sequence). V was clipped by 6 bases and J by 6 bases, with 15 bases between them. The CDR3 is made up of 14 amino acids. Measured with immunoSEQ multiplex PCR; TCRdb has only the in-frame clones, and not every one. The sample contains 120,000 or so clones, less than 90% of which appear only once. In the case of this clone: Its antigen is unknown.

This chain links TRBV27 with TRBJ1-5, with a tentative D call TRBD1 (5 bases). The sample here was peripheral blood, taken on day 0 of AZD1222 vaccination. The clonotype was recovered from an adult in good health. The CDR3 nucleotides are TGTGCCAGCAGCCTTAAGCAGGGCGGTCAGCCCCAGCATTTT. This translates into CASSLKQGGQPQHF.